The subject of this entry is one T cell receptor beta chain. This sample was included in a study of shared clonotypes between healthy human individuals. V was clipped by 5 bases and J by 4 bases, with 9 bases between them. The CDR3 contains 12 residues. Germline CDR1 LGHNT, CDR2 FRNRAP. The assay was carried out at the deep level. Approximately 30,000 T cell genomes (approximately 190 ng DNA) went into each sorted-subset replicate. In the source study's methods: Filtering differed, since immunoSEQ gave only junction sequences and no quality scores. Here immunoSEQ multiplex PCR was the method, and the copy in TCRdb shows in-frame clones only, minus some. V, J and clone size are those of that table, while D and trimming were read from the DNA. Of approximately 1.5 million clones in the sample, 95% to 99% were seen once.

Sequencing input: naive CD4+ T cells sorted from blood. The subset is: CD45RA+ positively selected. The sequence came from a man younger than 45 in good health. The chain uses TRBV12-5 and TRBJ2-7; D might be TRBD1 (5 bases). The CDR3 loop is CASGLTEYEQYF. The CDR3 region has the DNA TGTGCTAGTGGTCTGACAGAATACGAGCAGTACTTC.